The 23 T cell receptor beta chains below all came from one sample that was sequenced in a study of T cell responses to AZD1222 COVID-19 vaccine. Only in-frame clones appear in the TCRdb table, and some are missing; sequencing was by immunoSEQ multiplex PCR. Here the sample spans fewer than 65,000 clones, around 92% being singletons. Material: peripheral blood, obtained 28 days after the second AZD1222 dose. Receptor source: an adult who received the AZD1222 COVID-19 vaccine.

The V call is TRBV5-4, the J call TRBJ2-7, with 8 bases that match TRBD2. The CDR3 is 14 amino acids. With 0 bases clipped from V and 4 bases from J, the junction kept 3 bases outside the gene matches. The germline gives CDR1 SGHNT, CDR2 YYREEE (reference sequence). CDR3 in DNA: TGTGCCAGCAGCTTGGCCGGGAGGGTATACGAGCAGTACTTC. Translated: CASSLAGRVYEQYF.

This clone has just one count. The V gene is TRBV12-3 or TRBV12-4, the J gene TRBJ1-1; D gene ambiguous. The V end lost 1 base, the J end lost 2 bases, and 5 bases lay between the germline ends. The CDR3 covers 13 residues. CDR3 nucleotide sequence: TGTGCCAGCAGTTTAGGCTTCAACACTGAAGCTTTCTTT. Its translation: CASSLGFNTEAFF.

This sequence joins TRBV6-5 and TRBJ1-4; no reliable D call. This CDR3 comprises 14 residues. V was trimmed by 6 bases and J by 0 bases, leaving 8 bases between them. Germline-derived CDR1 and CDR2 are MNHEY and SVGAGI. CDR3 nucleotide sequence: TGTGCCAGCAGCCCCCAGGCAACTAATGAAAAACTGTTTTTT. This codes for CASSPQATNEKLFF.

This clone was seen just once. The genes are TRBV19 and TRBJ1-2; TRBD1 matches at 9 bases. J lost 8 bases, V lost 5 bases, and 12 bases had no gene match. This CDR3 spans 15 amino acids. The germline gives CDR1 LNHDA, CDR2 SQIVND (reference sequence). The CDR3 DNA follows: TGTGCCAGTAGTTCCAGCTCCGGGACAGGGCAAGGCTACACCTTC. This sequence encodes CASSSSSGTGQGYTF.

This CDR3 is CASSQAPGAGQPQHF. The CDR3, as DNA: TGCGCCAGCAGCCAAGCTCCGGGGGCAGGACAGCCCCAGCATTTT. The V and J genes are TRBV4-3 and TRBJ1-5, with D tentatively TRBD1 (6 bases). V lost 1 base and J 7 bases, leaving 14 bases between the germline ends. Germline V gene lookup returns CDR1 LGHNA and CDR2 YSLEER. The CDR3 consists of 15 residues.

Only one count was recorded for this clone. J is TRBJ2-1 and V is TRBV29-1, with 9 bases that match TRBD2. Looked up from germline, CDR1 is SQVTM and CDR2 is ANQGSEA. After removal of 7 bases from V and 5 bases from J, the junction contained 9 bases not matched to a gene. The CDR3 loop spans 14 amino acids. CDR3 region: CSGTTSGLNNEQFF. In DNA form, the CDR3 reads TGCAGCGGGACGACTAGCGGCCTCAACAATGAGCAGTTCTTC.

The chain joins TRBV6-1 to TRBJ1-1, with a possible D match to TRBD1 (6 bases). The V end lost 1 base, the J end lost 6 bases, and 12 bases lay between the germline ends. Germline V gives CDR1 MNHNS, CDR2 SASEGT. The CDR3 totals 14 residues. This CDR3 reads CASSEVGGGAEAFF. The CDR3 bases are TGTGCCAGCAGTGAAGTAGGAGGGGGGGCTGAAGCTTTCTTT.

This chain joins TRBV30 and TRBJ1-3; 7 nucleotides line up with TRBD1. Trimming cost V 4 bases and J 0 bases; bases outside gene matches: 3. This CDR3 has 14 amino acids. Germline CDR1 reads GTSNPN; CDR2 reads SVGIG (reference sequence). The DNA for the CDR3 is TGTGCCTGGACAGGGGGAATCTCTGGAAACACCATATATTTT. Protein sequence: CAWTGGISGNTIYF.

The gene calls are TRBV7-3 and TRBJ1-6; the D gene is possibly TRBD1 (5 bases). Germline CDR1 and CDR2: SGHTA and FQGTGA. The CDR3 runs 14 residues. The V gene lost 3 bases and the J gene lost 4 bases, with 7 bases spanning the gap. CDR3 DNA: TGTGCCAGCAGCTTGGGGGGTTATAATTCACCCCTCCACTTT. This translates into CASSLGGYNSPLHF.

This chain joins TRBV11-1 and TRBJ2-3; D remains unclear. V was cut by 0 bases and J by 2 bases, with 9 bases left in between. The germline CDR1 and CDR2 sequences are SGHAT and FQDESV (reference sequence). The CDR3 runs to 15 residues. CDR3 amino acids: CASSLARRATDTQYF. The CDR3 DNA reads TGTGCCAGCAGCTTAGCCCGTCGGGCCACAGATACGCAGTATTTT.

This chain uses TRBV5-6 with TRBJ2-6; perhaps TRBD2 as D (7 bases). Germline CDR1 and CDR2: SGHDT and YYEEEE. The CDR3 spans 18 residues. V was shortened by 0 bases and J by 0 bases, with 13 bases between the two germline ends. Here the CDR3 reads CASSLVGGLSSGANVLTF. CDR3 coding DNA: TGTGCCAGCAGCTTGGTCGGGGGGCTCAGCTCTGGGGCCAACGTCCTGACTTTC.

The chain joins TRBV30 to TRBJ2-7; 7 nucleotides align to TRBD2. The CDR3 spans 13 residues. With 0 bases clipped from V and 12 bases from J, the junction kept 11 bases outside the gene matches. Germline V gives CDR1 GTSNPN, CDR2 SVGIG (reference sequence). This CDR3 reads CAWSVGSGRGGYF. The CDR3 region has the DNA TGTGCCTGGAGTGTGGGTAGCGGGCGCGGCGGGTACTTC.

The rearrangement joins TRBV5-1 to TRBJ2-2, with D possibly TRBD2 on 5 matching bases. Germline CDR1 and CDR2: SGHRS and YFSETQ. The CDR3 has 16 amino acids. V was clipped by 3 bases and J by 1 base, with 13 bases between them. The CDR3 DNA is TGCGCCAGCAGCTCCTTAGGTGGAGGGAACACCGGGGAGCTGTTTTTT. Protein: CASSSLGGGNTGELFF.

The V gene is TRBV7-2, the J gene TRBJ2-7, with D unresolved. The ends were cut back, 3 bases at V and 0 bases at J, with 12 bases in the middle. CDR1 and CDR2 (germline): SGHTA, FQGNSA. The CDR3 sequence is 15 residues long. For the CDR3, the DNA is TGTGCCAGCAGCTTCGGACCCTTGAGCTCCTACGAGCAGTACTTC. This encodes CASSFGPLSSYEQYF.

The chain has TRBV20-1 and TRBJ2-1, with 13 bases identical to TRBD2. V gave up 3 bases and J gave up 7 bases; unmatched junction bases: 9. Germline V CDR1 and CDR2: DFQATT, SNEGSKA (reference sequence). The CDR3 has 16 residues. In DNA form, the CDR3 reads TGCAGTGCTAGTAGGACTAGCGGGAGCCCTTGGAATGAGCAGTTCTTC. Its protein product is CSASRTSGSPWNEQFF.

The chain uses TRBV6-1 and TRBJ1-1; D is possibly TRBD1 (5 bases). The germline CDR1 and CDR2 sequences are MNHNS and SASEGT. The CDR3 is made up of 18 amino acids. Deletions cut 4 bases from V and 0 bases from J, with 21 bases between. In nucleotides, the CDR3 is TGTGCCAGCAGTGCCCTGGCGATGGGGGTCCTTCTGAACACTGAAGCTTTCTTT. Protein sequence: CASSALAMGVLLNTEAFF.

The genes are TRBV7-9 and TRBJ2-7; possibly TRBD1 or TRBD2 for D (6 bases each). CDR1 is SEHNR, CDR2 FQNEAQ, per germline (reference sequence). CDR3 length: 13 amino acids. The V end was cut by 7 bases, the J end by 2 bases, with 12 bases between. For the CDR3, the DNA is TGTGCCAGCACCGTAGGGGGGACCTACGAGCAGTACTTC. This encodes CASTVGGTYEQYF.

This chain uses TRBV7-2 with TRBJ2-7; perhaps D is TRBD1 or TRBD2 (5 bases each). The CDR3 consists of 16 residues. Trimming left V 1 base short and J 2 bases short, with 15 bases between. Germline assignment: CDR1 SGHTA and CDR2 FQGNSA. CDR3 amino acids: CASSLEGRGRAYEQYF. In DNA, the CDR3 is TGTGCCAGCAGCTTAGAGGGGAGAGGGAGAGCCTACGAGCAGTACTTC.

The V gene is TRBV19, the J gene TRBJ2-1; possible D gene TRBD1, 5 bases. The V end was cut by 0 bases, the J end by 9 bases, with 12 bases between. The CDR3 totals 14 residues. Germline V gene sequence: CDR1 LNHDA, CDR2 SQIVND (reference sequence). The CDR3 is CASSIDRVIGEQFF. The CDR3 bases are TGTGCCAGTAGTATAGACAGGGTGATCGGTGAGCAGTTCTTC.

The V gene is TRBV5-4, the J gene TRBJ1-1; TRBD1 is a possible D gene (5 bases). V was trimmed by 4 bases and J by 6 bases, leaving 16 bases between them. Germline values: CDR1 SGHNT, CDR2 YYREEE (reference sequence). This CDR3 spans 14 amino acids. The CDR3 loop is CASSTRGVFAEAFF. The CDR3 DNA reads TGTGCCAGCAGCACCAGAGGGGTGTTCGCTGAAGCTTTCTTT.

V gene TRBV18 combines with J gene TRBJ1-2, with a weak D call TRBD1 (5 bases). Trimming removed 2 bases at V and 6 bases at J, with 10 bases between. CDR3 length: 13 residues. Per germline, CDR1 KGHSH and CDR2 LQKENI. CDR3 residues: CASSPTQGNGYTF. As DNA, the CDR3 is TGTGCCAGCTCACCAACCCAGGGTAATGGCTACACCTTC.

V usage is TRBV11-3 and J usage is TRBJ1-1, with a tentative D call TRBD1 (5 bases). This CDR3 is 15 amino acids long. CDR1 is SGHNT and CDR2 is YENEEA in the germline V gene. V lost 5 bases to trimming and J lost 1 base, with 14 bases between them. This chain's CDR3 is CASSLSGRANTEAFF. The CDR3 coding sequence is TGTGCCAGCAGCCTGTCGGGACGGGCGAACACTGAAGCTTTCTTT.

The chain employs TRBV7-3 and TRBJ1-2; TRBD1 might be the D (5 bases). Germline loops: CDR1 SGHTA, CDR2 FQGTGA. Trimming cost V 5 bases and J 6 bases, with 16 bases left between them. The CDR3 runs 14 residues. CDR3 residues: CASSPEGGTDGYTF. DNA for the CDR3: TGTGCCAGCAGCCCCGAAGGAGGGACGGATGGCTACACCTTC.